This record covers a single T cell receptor beta chain. V was shortened by 5 bases and J by 7 bases, with 17 bases between the two germline ends. The CDR3 has 14 amino acids. Germline V gene sequence: CDR1 SGHVS, CDR2 FNYEAQ. Patients got ipilimumab 1 mg/kg beginning 14 to 28 days post-transplant. Dosing: nivolumab 3 mg/kg IV, weeks 1, 4, 7, 10, then every two weeks to week 26. The record originates from a study of ipilimumab plus nivolumab after autologous stem cell transplantation. Looking at the study overall: A median of roughly eight nivolumab and 5 ipilimumab doses were given. Myeloma cases were transplant-naive high-risk or relapsed within 3 years post first autologous transplant.

The table came from immunoSEQ multiplex PCR; TCRdb's copy has only in-frame clones and leaves some out. The sample has 9,100 or so clones; approximately 70% are singletons. The specimen comprised PBMCs, sampled in a trial of ipilimumab plus nivolumab as post-transplant consolidation. The TCR comes from a female donor with multiple myeloma. The V call is TRBV7-6, the J call TRBJ2-5, with D possibly being TRBD1 (6 bases). The CDR3 protein is CASSPPGAMWTQYF. CDR3 bases: TGTGCCAGCAGCCCCCCAGGGGCCATGTGGACCCAGTACTTC.